This is a list of T cell receptor beta chains from one sample in a study of blood T cell repertoires in COVID-19. The assay was immunoSEQ multiplex PCR, and TCRdb's table has in-frame clones only and misses some. The sample lists 250,000 to 350,000 clones; about 85% were seen once. Material for sequencing was PBMCs or T cells enriched from blood (not recorded which). The origin of the receptors is a woman in her twenties or thirties who had recovered from COVID-19. Each CDR3 is given with its conserved first and last residue. A D gene is named only where the DNA matches it firmly. Only part of the rows carry a size: once, few, many, or a class if the clone is expanded.

v_gene: TRBV2; abundance: -; d_gene: TRBD2; j_gene: TRBJ2-1; CDR3aa: CASRALAGVYNEQFF; CDR3nt: TGTGCCAGCAGGGCTTTAGCGGGGGTTTACAATGAGCAGTTCTTC
v_gene: TRBV7-3; abundance: -; d_gene: TRBD2; j_gene: TRBJ2-2; CDR3aa: CASSPSATSARTGELFF; CDR3nt: TGTGCCAGCAGCCCATCCGCCACTAGCGCCCGCACCGGGGAGCTGTTTTTT
v_gene: TRBV2; abundance: few; d_gene: -; j_gene: TRBJ1-2; CDR3aa: CASKGGGTNYGYTF; CDR3nt: TGTGCCTCCAAGGGCGGGGGCACTAACTATGGCTACACCTTC
v_gene: TRBV7-3; abundance: -; d_gene: -; j_gene: TRBJ2-2; CDR3aa: CASSLTGGQGEAGELFF; CDR3nt: TGTGCCAGCAGCTTAACCGGCGGGCAGGGGGAGGCCGGGGAGCTGTTTTTT
v_gene: TRBV4-3; abundance: -; d_gene: -; j_gene: TRBJ1-2; CDR3aa: CASSQEAGATGDGYTF; CDR3nt: TGCGCCAGCAGCCAAGAAGCAGGGGCCACCGGGGATGGCTACACCTTC
v_gene: TRBV9; abundance: -; d_gene: -; j_gene: TRBJ2-2; CDR3aa: CASRGGNTGELFF; CDR3nt: TGTGCCAGTAGGGGCGGTAACACCGGGGAGCTGTTTTTT
v_gene: TRBV9; abundance: few; d_gene: -; j_gene: TRBJ1-1; CDR3aa: CASSAGGHGEAFF; CDR3nt: TGTGCCAGCAGCGCCGGTGGCCACGGGGAAGCTTTCTTT
v_gene: TRBV4-3; abundance: -; d_gene: TRBD1; j_gene: TRBJ2-5; CDR3aa: CASSQDSLQGVTQYF; CDR3nt: TGCGCCAGCAGCCAAGATTCGTTACAGGGGGTAACCCAGTACTTC
v_gene: TRBV7-9; abundance: -; d_gene: TRBD2; j_gene: TRBJ2-1; CDR3aa: CASIPRGASYNEQFF; CDR3nt: TGTGCCAGCATACCGCGGGGGGCGAGCTACAATGAGCAGTTCTTC
v_gene: TRBV5-1; abundance: -; d_gene: TRBD1; j_gene: TRBJ1-2; CDR3aa: CASSLVPGQGANYGYTF; CDR3nt: TGCGCCAGCAGCTTGGTGCCGGGACAGGGGGCTAACTATGGCTACACCTTC
v_gene: TRBV5-1; abundance: -; d_gene: -; j_gene: TRBJ2-3; CDR3aa: CASSERTSTDTQYF; CDR3nt: TGCGCCAGCAGCGAGAGGACTAGCACAGATACGCAGTATTTT
v_gene: TRBV11-2; abundance: -; d_gene: TRBD1; j_gene: TRBJ1-4; CDR3aa: CASRSDDRAHEKLFF; CDR3nt: TGTGCCAGCAGATCGGACGACAGGGCCCATGAAAAACTGTTTTTT
v_gene: TRBV11-2; abundance: few; d_gene: -; j_gene: TRBJ2-3; CDR3aa: CASSLATDTQYF; CDR3nt: TGTGCCAGCAGCTTAGCAACAGATACGCAGTATTTT
v_gene: TRBV12-3/TRBV12-4; abundance: -; d_gene: TRBD1; j_gene: TRBJ1-5; CDR3aa: CATSTGGSQPQHF; CDR3nt: TGTGCCACCTCGACAGGGGGCAGTCAGCCCCAGCATTTT
v_gene: TRBV6-5; abundance: once; d_gene: -; j_gene: TRBJ1-5; CDR3aa: CASRAQGGNQPQHF; CDR3nt: TGTGCCAGCAGAGCTCAGGGCGGCAATCAGCCCCAGCATTTT
v_gene: TRBV9; abundance: -; d_gene: -; j_gene: TRBJ2-3; CDR3aa: CASSVGALDSTDTQYF; CDR3nt: TGTGCCAGCAGCGTAGGAGCGCTAGACTCCACAGATACGCAGTATTTT
v_gene: TRBV18; abundance: -; d_gene: -; j_gene: TRBJ2-7; CDR3aa: CASSPPSTRGGSYEQYF; CDR3nt: TGTGCCAGCTCACCACCATCTACAAGGGGGGGCTCCTACGAGCAGTACTTC
v_gene: TRBV10-3; abundance: -; d_gene: TRBD1; j_gene: TRBJ2-5; CDR3aa: CAIRRGTGLGETQYF; CDR3nt: TGTGCCATCAGGAGAGGGACAGGGTTGGGGGAGACCCAGTACTTC
v_gene: TRBV7-8; abundance: -; d_gene: -; j_gene: TRBJ1-4; CDR3aa: CASSQWGGTNEKLFF; CDR3nt: TGTGCCAGCAGCCAATGGGGGGGCACCAATGAAAAACTGTTTTTT
v_gene: TRBV18; abundance: -; d_gene: -; j_gene: TRBJ1-1; CDR3aa: CASSLNTQYTEAFF; CDR3nt: TGTGCCAGCTCACTAAACACGCAGTACACTGAAGCTTTCTTT
v_gene: TRBV10-3; abundance: -; d_gene: -; j_gene: TRBJ2-7; CDR3aa: CAISARGEQYF; CDR3nt: TGTGCCATCAGTGCAAGGGGAGAGCAGTACTTC
v_gene: TRBV19; abundance: -; d_gene: -; j_gene: TRBJ1-2; CDR3aa: CATSSRGFYGYTF; CDR3nt: TGTGCAACAAGCAGTAGGGGATTCTATGGCTACACCTTC
v_gene: TRBV3-1/TRBV3-2; abundance: once; d_gene: -; j_gene: TRBJ1-1; CDR3aa: CASSTDRLYRMNTEAFF; CDR3nt: TGTGCCAGCAGTACCGACAGGCTCTACCGGATGAACACTGAAGCTTTCTTT
v_gene: TRBV18; abundance: -; d_gene: -; j_gene: TRBJ1-4; CDR3aa: CASSPPEQYRTNEKLFF; CDR3nt: TGTGCCAGCTCACCACCGGAGCAATACCGTACTAATGAAAAACTGTTTTTT
v_gene: TRBV3-1/TRBV3-2; abundance: -; d_gene: -; j_gene: TRBJ2-7; CDR3aa: CASSQDGGRGPTPYEQYF; CDR3nt: TGTGCCAGCAGCCAAGATGGGGGCCGGGGCCCGACCCCCTACGAGCAGTACTTC
v_gene: TRBV11-3; abundance: -; d_gene: -; j_gene: TRBJ1-1; CDR3aa: CASSLAGWSTEAFF; CDR3nt: TGTGCCAGCAGCTTAGCCGGGTGGAGCACTGAAGCTTTCTTT
v_gene: TRBV6-4; abundance: -; d_gene: -; j_gene: TRBJ2-7; CDR3aa: CASSRELGPPYEQYF; CDR3nt: TGTGCCAGCAGTAGGGAGTTAGGGCCGCCATACGAGCAGTACTTC
v_gene: TRBV28; abundance: -; d_gene: -; j_gene: TRBJ1-4; CDR3aa: CASSLGVRGGVEKLFF; CDR3nt: TGTGCCAGCAGTTTAGGGGTACGGGGGGGAGTTGAAAAACTGTTTTTT
v_gene: TRBV5-1; abundance: -; d_gene: -; j_gene: TRBJ1-6; CDR3aa: CASSRDSPRNNSPLHF; CDR3nt: TGCGCCAGCAGCCGTGACAGCCCACGGAATAATTCACCCCTCCACTTT
v_gene: TRBV9; abundance: -; d_gene: -; j_gene: TRBJ2-1; CDR3aa: CASSVASAGSYNEQFF; CDR3nt: TGTGCCAGCAGCGTCGCGTCGGCAGGGTCCTACAATGAGCAGTTCTTC
v_gene: TRBV7-9; abundance: -; d_gene: -; j_gene: TRBJ1-5; CDR3aa: CASSPLGTTPGQPQHF; CDR3nt: TGTGCCAGCAGCCCCTTGGGGACTACACCGGGCCAGCCCCAGCATTTT
v_gene: TRBV2; abundance: -; d_gene: TRBD2; j_gene: TRBJ2-2; CDR3aa: CASSDPGEGKTGELFF; CDR3nt: TGTGCCAGCAGTGACCCCGGGGAGGGGAAGACCGGGGAGCTGTTTTTT
v_gene: TRBV5-4; abundance: -; d_gene: -; j_gene: TRBJ1-2; CDR3aa: CASSPSGGFLGYTF; CDR3nt: TGTGCCAGCAGCCCCTCGGGAGGGTTCCTTGGCTACACCTTC
v_gene: TRBV7-9; abundance: -; d_gene: -; j_gene: TRBJ2-7; CDR3aa: CASSLPSSEQYF; CDR3nt: TGTGCCAGCAGCTTACCCTCCTCCGAGCAGTACTTC
v_gene: TRBV7-9; abundance: -; d_gene: TRBD1; j_gene: TRBJ1-2; CDR3aa: CASSLPGTGGRMGGYTF; CDR3nt: TGTGCCAGCAGCTTACCCGGGACAGGGGGCAGGATGGGTGGCTACACCTTC
v_gene: TRBV7-3; abundance: -; d_gene: -; j_gene: TRBJ2-1; CDR3aa: CASSLSSGAYNEQFF; CDR3nt: TGTGCCAGCAGCTTATCTTCTGGAGCCTACAATGAGCAGTTCTTC
v_gene: TRBV5-6; abundance: -; d_gene: -; j_gene: TRBJ1-2; CDR3aa: CASSSRWGGTPGGYTF; CDR3nt: TGTGCCAGCAGCTCCCGGTGGGGCGGCACCCCCGGGGGCTACACCTTC
v_gene: TRBV7-9; abundance: -; d_gene: -; j_gene: TRBJ1-2; CDR3aa: CASSLDGWGGGYTF; CDR3nt: TGTGCCAGCAGCTTAGATGGGTGGGGAGGGGGCTACACCTTC
v_gene: TRBV6-6; abundance: -; d_gene: -; j_gene: TRBJ2-6; CDR3aa: CASRATSGANVLTF; CDR3nt: TGTGCCAGCAGAGCGACCTCTGGGGCCAACGTCCTGACTTTC
v_gene: TRBV10-3; abundance: -; d_gene: -; j_gene: TRBJ1-1; CDR3aa: CAITAGASNTEAFF; CDR3nt: TGTGCCATCACCGCGGGGGCCTCGAACACTGAAGCTTTCTTT
v_gene: TRBV9; abundance: -; d_gene: TRBD1; j_gene: TRBJ1-2; CDR3aa: CASSQETGTNYGYTF; CDR3nt: TGTGCCAGCAGCCAAGAGACAGGGACCAACTATGGCTACACCTTC
v_gene: TRBV3-1/TRBV3-2; abundance: -; d_gene: -; j_gene: TRBJ1-5; CDR3aa: CASSQYMGAGGNQPQHF; CDR3nt: TGTGCCAGCAGCCAATACATGGGGGCTGGGGGCAATCAGCCCCAGCATTTT
v_gene: TRBV5-4; abundance: -; d_gene: TRBD2; j_gene: TRBJ2-3; CDR3aa: CASSLALRGGPDTQYF; CDR3nt: TGTGCCAGCAGCTTGGCTTTGCGGGGGGGACCAGATACGCAGTATTTT
v_gene: TRBV7-2; abundance: -; d_gene: -; j_gene: TRBJ1-1; CDR3aa: CASSFRMNTEAFF; CDR3nt: TGTGCCAGCAGTTTCAGAATGAACACTGAAGCTTTCTTT
v_gene: TRBV5-1; abundance: -; d_gene: TRBD1; j_gene: TRBJ1-3; CDR3aa: CASSIQGEGGNTIYF; CDR3nt: TGCGCCAGCAGTATCCAGGGGGAAGGTGGAAACACCATATATTTT
v_gene: TRBV6-5; abundance: -; d_gene: -; j_gene: TRBJ2-7; CDR3aa: CASSYSTEQDYEQYF; CDR3nt: TGTGCCAGCAGTTACTCCACCGAACAGGACTACGAGCAGTACTTC
v_gene: TRBV5-1; abundance: -; d_gene: -; j_gene: TRBJ1-5; CDR3aa: CASSQTAFGNQPQHF; CDR3nt: TGCGCCAGCAGCCAGACAGCATTCGGCAATCAGCCCCAGCATTTT
v_gene: TRBV9; abundance: -; d_gene: TRBD1; j_gene: TRBJ1-4; CDR3aa: CASSKIQGINEKLFF; CDR3nt: TGTGCCAGCAGCAAGATACAGGGGATTAATGAAAAACTGTTTTTT
v_gene: TRBV7-9; abundance: -; d_gene: TRBD1; j_gene: TRBJ2-3; CDR3aa: CASSFDRAGTDTQYF; CDR3nt: TGTGCCAGCAGCTTCGACAGGGCCGGCACAGATACGCAGTATTTT
v_gene: TRBV5-1; abundance: few; d_gene: TRBD1; j_gene: TRBJ1-6; CDR3aa: CASSHRQGNSYNSPLHF; CDR3nt: TGCGCCAGCAGCCACAGACAGGGGAACTCCTATAATTCACCCCTCCACTTT
v_gene: TRBV5-1; abundance: -; d_gene: TRBD2; j_gene: TRBJ2-3; CDR3aa: CASSLEWRGGADTQYF; CDR3nt: TGCGCCAGCAGCTTGGAATGGCGGGGGGGAGCAGATACGCAGTATTTT
v_gene: TRBV18; abundance: -; d_gene: -; j_gene: TRBJ1-2; CDR3aa: CASSPRAGTYGYTF; CDR3nt: TGTGCCAGCTCACCACGGGCGGGGACCTATGGCTACACCTTC
v_gene: TRBV30; abundance: once; d_gene: -; j_gene: TRBJ2-3; CDR3aa: CAWMAGLKDTQYF; CDR3nt: TGTGCCTGGATGGCAGGGTTGAAAGATACGCAGTATTTT
v_gene: TRBV3-1/TRBV3-2; abundance: -; d_gene: TRBD1; j_gene: TRBJ1-1; CDR3aa: CASSQGGTGNTEAFF; CDR3nt: TGTGCCAGCAGCCAAGGGGGGACAGGGAACACTGAAGCTTTCTTT
v_gene: TRBV11-2; abundance: -; d_gene: TRBD1; j_gene: TRBJ2-7; CDR3aa: CASSLGTGSYEQYF; CDR3nt: TGTGCCAGCAGCTTAGGGACAGGGTCCTACGAGCAGTACTTC
v_gene: TRBV6-1; abundance: -; d_gene: -; j_gene: TRBJ1-3; CDR3aa: CASSEPGSTIYF; CDR3nt: TGTGCCAGCAGTGAACCGGGAAGCACCATATATTTT